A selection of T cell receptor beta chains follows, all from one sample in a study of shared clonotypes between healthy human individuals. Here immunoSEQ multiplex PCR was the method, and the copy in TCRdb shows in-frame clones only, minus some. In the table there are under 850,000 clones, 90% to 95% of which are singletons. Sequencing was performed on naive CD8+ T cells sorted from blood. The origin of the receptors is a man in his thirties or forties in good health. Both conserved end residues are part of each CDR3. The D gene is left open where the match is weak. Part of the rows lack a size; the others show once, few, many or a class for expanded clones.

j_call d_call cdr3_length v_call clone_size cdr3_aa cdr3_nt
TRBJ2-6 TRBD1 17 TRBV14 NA CASRGDRGYTGANVLTF TGTGCCAGCAGGGGGGACAGGGGATATACTGGGGCCAACGTCCTGACTTTC
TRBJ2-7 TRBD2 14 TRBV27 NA CASSSGGRRDEQYF TGTGCCAGCAGTTCGGGGGGGCGTCGGGACGAGCAGTACTTC
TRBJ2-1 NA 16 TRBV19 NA CASSIVGTDLYNEQFF TGTGCCAGTAGTATAGTCGGGACGGACCTCTACAATGAGCAGTTCTTC
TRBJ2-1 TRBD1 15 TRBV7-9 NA CASSVAGSDRGRQFF TGTGCCAGCAGCGTAGCCGGTTCGGACAGGGGGCGACAGTTCTTC
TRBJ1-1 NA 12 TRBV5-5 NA CASSLALSGAFF TGTGCCAGCAGCTTGGCACTGAGTGGGGCTTTCTTT
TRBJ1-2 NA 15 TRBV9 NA CASSVATGTHYGYTF TGTGCCAGCAGCGTAGCTACGGGGACCCACTATGGCTACACCTTC
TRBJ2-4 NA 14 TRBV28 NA CASTPGIAKNIQYF TGTGCCAGCACTCCGGGAATAGCCAAAAACATTCAGTACTTC
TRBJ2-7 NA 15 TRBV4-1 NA CASSQDHPQLYEQYF TGCGCCAGCAGCCAAGATCATCCACAGCTCTACGAGCAGTACTTC
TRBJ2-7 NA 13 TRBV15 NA CATRRQASYEQYF TGTGCCACCAGACGGCAGGCAAGCTACGAGCAGTACTTC
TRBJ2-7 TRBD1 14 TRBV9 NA CASSVGQGAYEQYF TGTGCCAGCAGCGTAGGGCAGGGGGCCTACGAGCAGTACTTC
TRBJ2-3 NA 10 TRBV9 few CASSGDTQYF TGTGCCAGCAGCGGGGATACGCAGTATTTT
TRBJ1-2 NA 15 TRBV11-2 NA CASSPGVGSVYGYTF TGTGCCAGCAGCCCGGGGGTGGGGTCGGTCTATGGCTACACCTTC
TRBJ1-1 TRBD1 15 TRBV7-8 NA CASVGQGFFGTEAFF TGTGCCAGCGTGGGACAGGGATTTTTTGGCACTGAAGCTTTCTTT
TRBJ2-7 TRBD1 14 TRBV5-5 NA CASSYGTGSDEQYF TGTGCCAGCAGCTACGGGACAGGGAGCGACGAGCAGTACTTC
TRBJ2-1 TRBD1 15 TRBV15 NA CATSGPGQGFNEQFF TGTGCCACCAGCGGCCCGGGACAGGGTTTCAATGAGCAGTTCTTC
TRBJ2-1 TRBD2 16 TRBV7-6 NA CASSNPGLAVDNEQFF TGTGCCAGCAGCAATCCTGGGCTAGCGGTCGACAATGAGCAGTTCTTC
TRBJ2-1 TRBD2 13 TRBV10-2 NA CASSGTSRNEQFF TGCGCCAGCTCTGGGACTAGTCGGAATGAGCAGTTCTTC
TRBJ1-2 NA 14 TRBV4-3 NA CASSQVGGNYGYTF TGCGCCAGCAGCCAAGTCGGGGGAAACTATGGCTACACCTTC
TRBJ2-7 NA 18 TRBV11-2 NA CASSLDFWDTRTSYEQYF TGTGCCAGCAGCTTAGATTTCTGGGACACACGGACCTCCTACGAGCAGTACTTC
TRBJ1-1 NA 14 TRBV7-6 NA CASSLGAGNTEAFF TGTGCCAGCAGCTTAGGTGCAGGGAACACTGAAGCTTTCTTT
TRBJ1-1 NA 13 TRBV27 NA CASSFYTGTEAFF TGTGCCAGCAGTTTTTATACGGGGACTGAAGCTTTCTTT
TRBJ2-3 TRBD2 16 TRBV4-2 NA CASSQAAGGLTDTQYF TGTGCCAGCAGCCAAGCAGCGGGAGGTCTCACAGATACGCAGTATTTT
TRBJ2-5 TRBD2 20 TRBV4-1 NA CASSQDSAPEGTSRRETQYF TGCGCCAGCAGCCAAGACTCGGCGCCCGAAGGGACTAGCCGTCGGGAGACCCAGTACTTC
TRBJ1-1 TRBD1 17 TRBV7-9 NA CASSEPDRGKGNTEAFF TGTGCCAGCAGCGAACCCGACAGGGGGAAAGGGAACACTGAAGCTTTCTTT
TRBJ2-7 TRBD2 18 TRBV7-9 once CASSPLGLAGAYGYEQYF TGTGCCAGCAGCCCCCTCGGCCTAGCGGGAGCCTACGGCTACGAGCAGTACTTC
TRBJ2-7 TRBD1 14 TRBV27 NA CASSHRGLSYEQYF TGTGCCAGTTCTCACAGGGGGCTCTCCTACGAGCAGTACTTC
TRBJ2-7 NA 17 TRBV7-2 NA CASSPRGHLYRSYEQYF TGTGCCAGCAGCCCCCGCGGCCACCTCTACCGCTCCTACGAGCAGTACTTC
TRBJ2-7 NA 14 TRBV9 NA CASSPPPGTYEQYF TGTGCCAGCAGCCCCCCCCCGGGAACCTACGAGCAGTACTTC
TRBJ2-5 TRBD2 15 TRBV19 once CASSMVGGLGETQYF TGTGCCAGTAGTATGGTGGGTGGACTAGGTGAGACCCAGTACTTC
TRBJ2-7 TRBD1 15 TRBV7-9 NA CASSPSQGSSYEQYF TGTGCCAGCAGCCCCTCACAGGGGAGCTCCTACGAGCAGTACTTC
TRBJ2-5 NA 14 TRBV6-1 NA CASSELPEWKTQYF TGTGCCAGCAGTGAATTGCCAGAGTGGAAGACCCAGTACTTC
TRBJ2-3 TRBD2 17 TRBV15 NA CATSREPSGSVTDTQYF TGTGCCACCAGCAGAGAACCTAGCGGGAGTGTAACAGATACGCAGTATTTT
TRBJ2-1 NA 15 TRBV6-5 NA CASSLDGSDFNEQFF TGTGCCAGCAGTCTGGACGGTTCGGATTTCAATGAGCAGTTCTTC
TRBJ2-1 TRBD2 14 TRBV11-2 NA CASSSETSFSEQFF TGTGCCAGCAGCTCCGAGACTAGCTTTAGTGAGCAGTTCTTC
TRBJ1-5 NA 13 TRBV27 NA CASGSSGRQPQHF TGTGCCAGCGGAAGTTCGGGACGTCAGCCCCAGCATTTT
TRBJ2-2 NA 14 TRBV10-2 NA CASRDGGATGELFF TGCGCCAGCAGGGACGGGGGCGCCACCGGGGAGCTGTTTTTT
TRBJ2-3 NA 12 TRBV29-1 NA CSVVASTDTQYF TGCAGCGTTGTCGCATCCACAGATACGCAGTATTTT
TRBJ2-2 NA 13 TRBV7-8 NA CASSLDPTGELFF TGTGCCAGCAGCTTAGACCCAACCGGGGAGCTGTTTTTT
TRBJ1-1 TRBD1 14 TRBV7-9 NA CASSPDRAATEAFF TGTGCCAGCAGCCCGGACAGGGCCGCCACTGAAGCTTTCTTT
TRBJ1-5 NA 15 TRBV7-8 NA CASSPPDEETQPQHF TGTGCCAGCAGCCCCCCAGACGAGGAAACTCAGCCCCAGCATTTT
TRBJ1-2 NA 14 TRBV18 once CASSPPTAFIGYTF TGTGCCAGCTCACCACCGACAGCCTTTATTGGCTACACCTTC
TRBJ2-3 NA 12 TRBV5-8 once CASSLSRATQYF TGTGCCAGCAGCCTCTCGCGGGCTACGCAGTATTTT
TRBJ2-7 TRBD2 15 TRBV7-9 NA CASSSGLAEVYEQYF TGTGCCAGCAGCTCCGGACTAGCGGAGGTCTACGAGCAGTACTTC
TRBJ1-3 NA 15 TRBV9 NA CASSVEGHSGNTIYF TGTGCCAGCAGCGTAGAGGGCCACTCTGGAAACACCATATATTTT
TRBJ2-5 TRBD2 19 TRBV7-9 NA CASSILRAESGGLQETQYF TGTGCCAGCAGCATCCTGAGGGCCGAAAGCGGGGGACTCCAAGAGACCCAGTACTTC
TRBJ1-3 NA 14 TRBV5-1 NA CASQIRGSLDTIYF TGCGCCAGTCAAATAAGGGGCTCTCTAGACACCATATATTTT
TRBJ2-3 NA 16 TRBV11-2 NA CASSLGGGSAADTQYF TGTGCCAGCAGCTTAGGGGGTGGGAGTGCTGCAGATACGCAGTATTTT
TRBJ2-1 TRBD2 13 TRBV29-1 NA CSAGLAGNNEQFF TGCAGCGCAGGACTAGCGGGGAACAATGAGCAGTTCTTC
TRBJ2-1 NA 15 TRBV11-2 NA CASSLKPGTRYEQFF TGTGCCAGCAGCTTAAAACCAGGGACTCGCTATGAGCAGTTCTTC
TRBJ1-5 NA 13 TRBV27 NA CASSLVEGQPQHF TGTGCCAGCAGTTTGGTGGAGGGTCAGCCCCAGCATTTT
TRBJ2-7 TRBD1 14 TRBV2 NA CASRPGQGLYEQYF TGTGCCAGCAGACCGGGACAGGGTCTCTACGAGCAGTACTTC
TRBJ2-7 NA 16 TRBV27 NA CASSLTPIGQLYEQYF TGTGCCAGCAGCCTTACCCCCATCGGACAGCTATACGAGCAGTACTTC
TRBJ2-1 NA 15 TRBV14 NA CASSQDGTGFNEQFF TGTGCCAGCAGCCAAGACGGCACAGGTTTTAATGAGCAGTTCTTC
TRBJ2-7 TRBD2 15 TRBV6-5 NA CASRYGTSGRYEQYF TGTGCCAGCAGATATGGGACTAGCGGGAGGTACGAGCAGTACTTC
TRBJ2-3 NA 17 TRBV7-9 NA CASSSNRANFLGDTQYF TGTGCCAGCAGCTCCAATAGGGCCAACTTTTTAGGGGATACGCAGTATTTT
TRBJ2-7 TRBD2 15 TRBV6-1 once CASSGGSGSSHEQYF TGTGCCAGCAGTGGAGGTAGCGGGAGTAGCCACGAGCAGTACTTC
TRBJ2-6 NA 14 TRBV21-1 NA CASSLGSGANVLTF TGTGCCAGCAGTCTAGGGTCTGGGGCCAACGTCCTGACTTTC
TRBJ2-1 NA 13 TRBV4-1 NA CASSQPVGSEQFF TGCGCCAGCAGCCAGCCTGTTGGGTCTGAGCAGTTCTTC